This TCR beta chain comes out of a study of blood T cell repertoires in COVID-19. Looking at the study overall: Specimens from acute and convalescent COVID-19 originated in the United States, Italy and Spain. In each case, the material was cDNA or gDNA derived from T cells, B-cell-depleted T cells, or PBMCs.

This CDR3 has 14 residues. Germline CDR1 and CDR2: LGHDT and YNNKEL (reference sequence). V was clipped by 3 bases and J by 0 bases, with 6 bases between them. Concerning this clone itself: Other DNA sequences in this sample translate to the same CDR3.

Source study methods: Estimates of nucleated cell counts were drawn from the amplification of reference gene primers. Assay used: immunoSEQ multiplex PCR; TCRdb lists only in-frame clones, some missing. V, J and clone size reflect that table, while D and trimming were determined from the DNA. Among 300,000 to 400,000 clones, more than 85% were seen once, and the ten largest hold approximately 2.9%. The sequencing input was peripheral blood. The chain links TRBV3-1 (or the pseudogene TRBV3-2) to TRBJ1-3; TRBD1 is a possible D gene (5 bases). The source is a human donor in a cohort sampled during active COVID-19. CDR3: CASSQGGSGNTIYF. The CDR3 DNA sequence: TGTGCCAGCAGCCAGGGGGGCTCTGGAAACACCATATATTTT.